The 22 T cell receptor beta chains given below trace back to one sample, sequenced in a study of identical twins. MiXCR, applied by TCRdb to the 5' RACE reads, yields one record per CDR3 protein. The repertoire has roughly 250,000 distinct CDR3 sequences, more than 13% of them found once; the top ten carry approximately 8.8%. The sample consisted of memory (CD45RO+) T cells sorted from blood. All receptors come from a woman aged 18-29 years in good health.

This clonotype was picked up many times. This rearrangement joins TRBV7-3 to TRBJ2-3; 7 bases align to TRBD2. The germline gives CDR1 SGHTA, CDR2 FQGTGA. This CDR3 is built from 19 residues. With V trimmed by 2 bases and J by 4 bases, 18 bases remained unmatched. CDR3 DNA sequence: TGTGCCAGCAGCTTAGGTTTAGGTGCTAGCGGCGATGGACCAGATACGCAGTATTTT. It codes for CASSLGLGASGDGPDTQYF. Full variable domain (remainder filled in from reference TRBV7-3 and TRBJ2-3): GAGVSQTPSNKVTEKGKYVELRCDPISGHTALYWYRQSLGQGPEFLIYFQGTGAADDSGLPNDRFFAVRPEGSVSTLKIQRTERGDSAVYLCASSLGLGASGDGPDTQYFGPGTRLTVL.

The J gene is TRBJ1-5, the V gene TRBV4-1; 8 bases match TRBD1. Germline-derived CDR1 and CDR2 are MGHRA and YSYEKL. The V segment lost 3 bases and the J segment 5 bases; nucleotides outside the gene matches: 6. The length of the CDR3 is 15 residues. The chain's CDR3 is CASSQAGQVDQPQHF. As DNA, the CDR3 is TGCGCCAGCAGCCAGGCGGGACAGGTCGATCAGCCCCAGCATTTT.

Many counts were recorded for this clonotype. DNA for the CDR3: TGTGCCAGCAGCTTAGTGGCCGAAGGGGCGCATGGCTACACCTTC. It is translated as CASSLVAEGAHGYTF. The chain couples TRBV7-2 to TRBJ1-2; tentative D call: TRBD1 (5 bases). Germline-derived CDR1 and CDR2 are SGHTA and FQGNSA. V lost 1 base and J 6 bases, leaving 15 bases between the germline ends. This CDR3 contains 15 residues.

This clonotype was picked up a small number of times. The rearrangement uses TRBV9 and TRBJ2-5; 14 bases are a match to TRBD2. Germline V CDR1 and CDR2: SGDLS, YYNGEE. The V segment lost 3 bases and the J segment 1 base; nucleotides outside the gene matches: 5. The CDR3 has 17 amino acids. The CDR3 DNA is TGTGCCAGCAGCGATGGGACTAGCGGGGGCGTCCAAGAGACCCAGTACTTC. Translation gives CASSDGTSGGVQETQYF.

This clonotype was recorded many times. This chain links TRBV9 with TRBJ2-7, with D uncertain. Trimming cost V 4 bases and J 4 bases, with 12 bases left between them. Germline V CDR1 and CDR2: SGDLS, YYNGEE. CDR3 length equals 13 residues. In DNA, the CDR3 is TGTGCCAGCAGCCCACTTTTGGGGTACGAGCAGTACTTC. Translated, it gives CASSPLLGYEQYF.

The V call is TRBV7-3, the J call TRBJ2-3, with 10 nucleotides matching TRBD2. Per germline, CDR1 SGHTA and CDR2 FQGTGA. V shed 1 base, J shed 8 bases, and the junction held 9 bases outside the gene matches. This CDR3 region has 16 residues. This CDR3 is CASSLRSGGAPGTQYF. In nucleotides, the CDR3 is TGTGCCAGCAGCTTAAGAAGCGGGGGGGCCCCGGGTACGCAGTATTTT.

This clonotype showed up many times. Germline is not matched at one junction end, which may reflect a read error. The chain joins TRBV12-3 or TRBV12-4 to TRBJ1-5; 7 bases agree with TRBD1. There are 13 residues in the CDR3. The CDR3 coding sequence is TGTGCCAGCAGGTTAGACAGGGTTCAGCCCCAGCATTTT. Its protein is CASRLDRVQPQHF.

This chain joins TRBV3-1 and TRBJ1-3; 7 bases agree with TRBD1. J gave up 0 bases and V 6 bases, and 5 bases lay outside the gene matches. CDR3 length: 15 amino acids. Germline lookup yields CDR1 LGHDT and CDR2 YNNKEL (reference sequence). The CDR3 DNA reads as TGTGCCAGCAGTCCCAGGGGGAGCTCTGGAAACACCATATATTTT. Translating gives CASSPRGSSGNTIYF.

This clonotype was counted ten times or more. The J gene is TRBJ2-7, the V gene TRBV15; D perhaps matches TRBD2 (5 bases). From germline, CDR1 is LNHNV and CDR2 YYDKDF (reference sequence). Trimming took 2 bases from V and 2 from J, leaving 10 bases between them. The CDR3 is 14 residues long. The CDR3 coding sequence is TGTGCCACCAGCAGATCGGGATGGGCCTACGAGCAGTACTTC. Protein sequence: CATSRSGWAYEQYF.

In DNA form, the CDR3 reads TGTGCCAGCAGTGAAAGGGACAGGGGGATACTGGAGCAGTACTTC. It is translated as CASSERDRGILEQYF. The V call is TRBV6-1, the J call TRBJ2-7; 11 nucleotides align to TRBD1. CDR1 MNHNS and CDR2 SASEGT come from the germline V gene. Trimming removed 2 bases from V and 7 bases from J; junction bases left unmatched: 7. This CDR3 is 15 amino acids long.

This clonotype came up a few times. This chain connects TRBV29-1 to TRBJ2-5; 10 bases fit TRBD2. J lost 4 bases, V lost 4 bases, and 0 bases had no gene match. Germline CDR1 reads SQVTM; CDR2 reads ANQGSEA. The CDR3 runs 12 residues. CDR3 sequence: CSVASGGETQYF. The DNA for the CDR3 is TGCAGCGTTGCTAGCGGGGGAGAGACCCAGTACTTC.

This rearrangement joins TRBV20-1 to TRBJ1-2, with D tentatively TRBD1 (6 bases). Trimming took off 2 bases at V and 7 bases at J, with 14 bases between the two ends. CDR1 and CDR2 from the germline V gene are DFQATT and SNEGSKA (reference sequence). This CDR3 is built from 13 residues. CDR3 sequence (DNA): TGCAGTGCTAGAAGTCTGGGGGCGCGTGGCTACACCTTC. Translated, it gives CSARSLGARGYTF.

This clonotype was observed at least ten times. The chain is built from TRBV12-3 or TRBV12-4 and TRBJ2-3, with D hard to call. This CDR3 has 10 amino acids. The V end lost 7 bases, the J end lost 5 bases, and 4 bases lay between the germline ends. CDR3 nucleotides: TGTGCCAGCAACGGAGATACGCAGTATTTT. Translated, it gives CASNGDTQYF.

This clonotype has more than one count but fewer than ten. The J gene is TRBJ1-2, the V gene TRBV9; D not certain. CDR1 is SGDLS, CDR2 YYNGEE, per germline. V lost 0 bases to trimming and J lost 4 bases, with 13 bases between them. The CDR3 is 15 amino acids. CDR3 residues: CASSVEPLVSYGYTF. The CDR3 region has the DNA TGTGCCAGCAGCGTAGAGCCACTGGTTTCCTATGGCTACACCTTC.

This clonotype was seen a few times. V usage is TRBV10-2 and J usage is TRBJ1-1; weak D call: TRBD1 (6 bases). The CDR3 sequence is 12 residues long. CDR1 is WSHSY and CDR2 is SAAADI in the germline V gene. The V gene lost 6 bases and the J gene lost 7 bases, with 12 bases spanning the gap. Here the CDR3 reads CASRPGQLEAFF. The CDR3 nucleotides are TGCGCCAGCAGACCCGGACAGCTTGAAGCTTTCTTT.

The chain couples TRBV3-1 to TRBJ1-1; TRBD1 matches 7 bases. The CDR3 consists of 13 residues. Germline CDR1 is LGHDT and CDR2 is YNNKEL (reference sequence). With 3 bases clipped from V and 10 bases from J, the junction kept 8 bases outside the gene matches. The CDR3: CASSQERQGRAFF. CDR3 coding DNA: TGTGCCAGCAGCCAGGAAAGACAGGGTCGAGCTTTCTTT.

This clonotype was recorded many times. The chain employs TRBV7-9 and TRBJ2-7, with a tentative D call TRBD2 (5 bases). Trimming shortened V by 5 bases and J by 2 bases, and 13 bases separated the two germline ends. CDR1 and CDR2 (germline): SEHNR, FQNEAQ (reference sequence). This CDR3 region has 14 residues. The CDR3 here is CASSALDSAYEQYF. CDR3 coding DNA: TGTGCCAGCAGCGCACTGGACTCTGCCTACGAGCAGTACTTC.

This clonotype was detected ten times or more. The genes are TRBV18 and TRBJ2-7, with D tentatively TRBD2 (6 bases). With 3 bases removed from V and 3 bases from J, the gap between germline ends came to 24 bases. CDR1 KGHSH and CDR2 LQKENI come from the germline V gene. CDR3 size: 18 residues. The CDR3 DNA reads TGTGCCAGCTCACCCGCCGGGACTTTTTCTTCACCAAGCTACGAGCAGTACTTC. Amino acids: CASSPAGTFSSPSYEQYF.

This chain joins TRBV3-1 and TRBJ1-6, with D perhaps TRBD1 (5 bases). V was shortened by 6 bases and J by 7 bases, with 13 bases between the two germline ends. CDR1 is LGHDT, CDR2 YNNKEL, per germline (reference sequence). CDR3 length: 14 amino acids. The CDR3: CASRPGTGNSPLHF. CDR3 DNA: TGTGCCAGCAGACCCGGGACGGGAAATTCACCCCTCCACTTT.

The chain is built from TRBV3-1 and TRBJ2-7; D may be TRBD1 or TRBD2 (6 bases each). Trimming stripped 3 bases from V and 4 bases from J, with 19 bases between. The V gene's germline CDR1 is LGHDT and CDR2 YNNKEL (reference sequence). CDR3 size: 16 residues. Written as DNA, the CDR3 is TGTGCCAGCAGCCATTTAAGGAGGGGACACAGATACGAGCAGTACTTC. Protein product: CASSHLRRGHRYEQYF.

The chain recombines TRBV20-1 with TRBJ2-7, with 7 bases lining up with TRBD2. The CDR3 is 12 residues long. The V gene's germline CDR1 is DFQATT and CDR2 SNEGSKA (reference sequence). V lost 6 bases to trimming and J lost 5 bases; unmatched junction nucleotides: 7. Here the CDR3 reads CSAVGGTNEQYF. CDR3 coding DNA: TGCAGTGCGGTCGGGGGGACGAACGAGCAGTACTTC.

This clonotype has a count of ten or more. CDR3 amino acids: CASSRDYNEQFF. The CDR3 region has the DNA TGCGCCAGCAGCCGGGACTACAATGAGCAGTTCTTC. J is TRBJ2-1 and V is TRBV10-2; D might be TRBD2 (5 bases). Trimming pared 6 bases from V and 3 bases from J, leaving 6 bases between. Germline V lookup: CDR1 WSHSY, CDR2 SAAADI. CDR3 length: 12 residues.